The 12 T cell receptor beta chains below were found in one sample sequenced in a study of post-analysis software for immune sequencing data. General study points: The five TRBV segments detected at higher frequency in patients than in controls included TRBV5-6, TRBV5-1 and TRBV20-1.

Every TCR beta cDNA library bore unique molecular identifiers. MiXCR, run by TCRdb on the PCR reads, gives a single entry per CDR3 protein. The sample holds around 770,000 distinct CDR3 sequences, more than 45% seen once. Antigen specificity for these receptors is unknown. The sample comprised blood. The source of these receptors is a girl between 10 and 17 years old with multiple sclerosis.

The chain has TRBV7-6 and TRBJ2-5; 10 bases align to TRBD2. Germline CDR1 is SGHVS and CDR2 is FNYEAQ. The V segment lost 0 bases and the J segment 0 bases; nucleotides outside the gene matches: 10. The CDR3 has 19 residues. CDR3 region: CASSLAGLAGAKYQETQYF. Written as DNA, the CDR3 is TGTGCCAGCAGCTTAGCGGGCCTAGCGGGAGCCAAGTACCAAGAGACCCAGTACTTC.

This clonotype was seen a handful of times. CDR3 bases: TGTGCCAGCAGTTACTTCTTTAGCGGGAGTGTCCAAGAGACCCAGTACTTC. Translated, it gives CASSYFFSGSVQETQYF. The chain carries TRBV6-2 or TRBV6-3 and TRBJ2-5, with 9 bases identical to TRBD2. The germline CDR1 and CDR2 sequences are MNHEY and SVGEGT. CDR3 length: 17 residues. J gave up 1 base and V 1 base, and 7 bases lay outside the gene matches.

This clonotype was seen a few times. V gene TRBV5-1 combines with J gene TRBJ2-3; 12 nucleotides agree with TRBD2. Per germline, CDR1 SGHRS and CDR2 YFSETQ. V dropped 1 base and J dropped 5; count of bases not matched to a gene: 5. This CDR3 region has 16 residues. CDR3 loop: CASSLRTSGTGDTQYF. The CDR3 nucleotides are TGCGCCAGCAGCTTGCGGACTAGCGGGACGGGAGATACGCAGTATTTT.

The chain recombines TRBV4-3 with TRBJ1-2; 9 bases line up with TRBD1. The ends lost 2 bases at V and 5 bases at J; junction bases unmatched: 6. This CDR3 spans 15 amino acids. Germline CDR1 is LGHNA and CDR2 is YSLEER. The CDR3 reads CASSQNPGTGYGYTF. For the CDR3, the DNA is TGCGCCAGCAGCCAAAATCCCGGGACAGGGTATGGCTACACCTTC.

This chain joins TRBV7-2 and TRBJ2-3; possible D gene TRBD2, 6 bases. The CDR3 is made up of 16 amino acids. Germline CDR1 is SGHTA and CDR2 is FQGNSA. V was trimmed by 5 bases and J by 0 bases, leaving 15 bases between them. CDR3 residues: CASSQRSGTSTDTQYF. The DNA of the CDR3 is TGTGCCAGCAGCCAGAGGTCGGGGACTAGCACAGATACGCAGTATTTT.

The sample holds a few counts of this clonotype. The gene calls are TRBV25-1 and TRBJ2-5, with D perhaps assigned TRBD1 or TRBD2 (5 bases each). The V and J ends lost 9 bases and 7 bases respectively, with 18 bases between them. The CDR3 has 13 residues. The germline V gene has CDR1 MGHDK and CDR2 SYGVNS. For the CDR3, the DNA is TGTGCCAGTTCCGGGACGGTCAGTTGGACCCAGTACTTC. This sequence encodes CASSGTVSWTQYF.

The table lists this clonotype with a few counts. The rearrangement links TRBV6-2 or TRBV6-3 to TRBJ2-2, with D unresolved. This CDR3 comprises 13 residues. Trimming removed 5 bases at V and 5 bases at J, with 9 bases between. CDR1 is MNHEY and CDR2 is SVGEGT in the germline V gene. The CDR3 here is CASSIRQTGELFF. CDR3 coding DNA: TGTGCCAGCAGTATCAGGCAAACCGGGGAGCTGTTTTTT.

In its sample, this clonotype was seen a few times. The chain recombines TRBV20-1 with TRBJ2-7; D possibly corresponds to TRBD2 (6 bases). Germline V CDR1 and CDR2: DFQATT, SNEGSKA (reference sequence). Trimming took 6 bases from V and 0 from J, leaving 15 bases between them. The CDR3 is made up of 14 amino acids. As DNA, the CDR3 is TGCAGTGCGCAGCGGGCTCCAAGCTCCTACGAGCAGTACTTC. Translating it yields CSAQRAPSSYEQYF.

This clonotype was detected only a few times. The chain joins TRBV20-1 to TRBJ2-1, with D perhaps matching TRBD1 (5 bases). Germline V gene data show CDR1 as DFQATT and CDR2 as SNEGSKA (reference sequence). V was pared by 2 bases and J by 6 bases, with 5 bases between. The CDR3 runs to 11 residues. The CDR3: CSARRGNEQFF. The CDR3 region has the DNA TGCAGTGCTAGAAGGGGCAATGAGCAGTTCTTC.

This clonotype was counted a few times. The chain recombines TRBV20-1 with TRBJ2-7; D is possibly TRBD2 (5 bases). V lost 6 bases, J lost 3 bases, and 18 bases lay in between. The CDR3 covers 14 residues. Germline V gives CDR1 DFQATT, CDR2 SNEGSKA (reference sequence). The DNA for the CDR3 is TGCAGTGCCAGCGACACGGGGAGAGGCTACGAGCAGTACTTC. Translated, it gives CSASDTGRGYEQYF.

The chain recombines TRBV5-1 with TRBJ2-7; 10 bases agree with TRBD1. Germline CDR1 and CDR2: SGHRS and YFSETQ. The CDR3 extends over 15 amino acids. Unmatched junction bases numbered 10, after V lost 5 bases and J lost 5 bases. CDR3 sequence reads: CASSYIGTGVDEQYF. The CDR3 nucleotides are TGCGCCAGCAGTTATATCGGGACAGGGGTCGACGAGCAGTACTTC.

The CDR3 here is CASTAEESGNIQYF. The CDR3 region has the DNA TGTGCCAGCACCGCCGAGGAATCGGGAAACATTCAGTACTTC. This chain connects TRBV13 to TRBJ2-4; D unresolved. The V gene's germline CDR1 is PRHDT and CDR2 FYEKMQ (reference sequence). The CDR3 has 14 residues. Trimming took off 7 bases at V and 6 bases at J, with 16 bases between the two ends.